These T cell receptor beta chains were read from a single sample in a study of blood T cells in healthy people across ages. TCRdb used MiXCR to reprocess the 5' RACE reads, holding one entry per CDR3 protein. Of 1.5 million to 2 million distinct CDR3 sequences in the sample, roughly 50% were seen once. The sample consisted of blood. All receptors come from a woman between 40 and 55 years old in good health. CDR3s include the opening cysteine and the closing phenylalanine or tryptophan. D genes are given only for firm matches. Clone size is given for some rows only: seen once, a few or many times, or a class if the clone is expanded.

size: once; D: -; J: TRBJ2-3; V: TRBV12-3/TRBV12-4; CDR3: CASSIGLRSSTDTLYF; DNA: TGTGCCAGCAGTATCGGGTTACGATCAAGCACAGATACGCTGTATTTT
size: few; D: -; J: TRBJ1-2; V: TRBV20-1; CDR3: CSARGGDEVMNGYTF; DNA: TGCAGTGCTAGAGGGGGGGACGAGGTTATGAATGGCTACACCTTC
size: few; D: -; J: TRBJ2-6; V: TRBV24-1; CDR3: CATSDSGVLASGANVLTF; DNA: TGTGCCACCAGTGATTCAGGGGTCCTGGCATCTGGGGCCAACGTCCTGACTTTC
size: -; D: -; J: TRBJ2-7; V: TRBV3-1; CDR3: CASSSRQLPYEQYF; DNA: TGTGCCAGCAGCTCGAGACAGCTACCCTACGAGCAGTACTTC
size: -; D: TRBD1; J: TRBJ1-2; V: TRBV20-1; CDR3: CSALIWDRGKYGYTF; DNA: TGCAGTGCTCTCATATGGGACAGGGGGAAATATGGCTACACCTTC
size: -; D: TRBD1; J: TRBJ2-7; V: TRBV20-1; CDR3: CSANLRDRGKYEQYF; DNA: TGCAGTGCTAACCTACGGGACAGGGGGAAATACGAGCAGTACTTC
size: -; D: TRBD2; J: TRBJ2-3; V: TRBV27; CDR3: CASAPGPHSGGHTDTQYF; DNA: TGTGCCAGCGCCCCTGGGCCTCATAGCGGGGGACACACAGATACGCAGTATTTT
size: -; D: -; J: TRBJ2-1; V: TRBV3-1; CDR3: CASSQDVNEQFF; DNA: TGTGCCAGCAGCCAAGATGTAAATGAGCAGTTCTTC
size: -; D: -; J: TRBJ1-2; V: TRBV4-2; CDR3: CASSQDRQGKNYGYTF; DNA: TGTGCCAGCAGCCAAGATCGTCAGGGAAAGAACTATGGCTACACCTTC
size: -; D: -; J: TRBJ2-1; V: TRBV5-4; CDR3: CASSANSRDEQFF; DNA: TGTGCCAGCAGCGCAAATAGTCGGGATGAGCAGTTCTTC
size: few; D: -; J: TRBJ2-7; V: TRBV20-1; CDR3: CSQASQDFYEQYF; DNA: TGCAGCCAGGCGAGCCAGGACTTCTACGAGCAGTACTTC
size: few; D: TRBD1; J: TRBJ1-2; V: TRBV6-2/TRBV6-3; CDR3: CASSLQQGARVYGYTF; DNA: TGTGCCAGCAGTCTCCAACAGGGGGCAAGGGTCTATGGCTACACCTTC
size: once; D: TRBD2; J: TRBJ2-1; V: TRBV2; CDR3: CASSDVGLAGVYNEQFF; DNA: TGTGCCAGCAGTGACGTAGGTCTAGCGGGGGTCTACAATGAGCAGTTCTTC
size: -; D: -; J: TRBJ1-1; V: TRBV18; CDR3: CASSPSLDSMNTEAFF; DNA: TGTGCCAGCTCACCTTCCCTTGACAGCATGAACACTGAAGCTTTCTTT
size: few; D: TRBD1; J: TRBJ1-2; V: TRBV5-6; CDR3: CASSADRESGYTF; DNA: TGTGCCAGCAGCGCGGACAGGGAAAGCGGCTACACCTTC
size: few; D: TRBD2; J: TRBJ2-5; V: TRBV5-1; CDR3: CASSLVVSSGGLPVTQYF; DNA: TGCGCCAGCAGCTTGGTGGTTAGTAGCGGGGGGTTACCAGTGACCCAGTACTTC
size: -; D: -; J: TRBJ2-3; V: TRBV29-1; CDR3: CSVDRSPSTDTQYF; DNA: TGCAGCGTTGACAGGAGCCCTTCCACAGATACGCAGTATTTT
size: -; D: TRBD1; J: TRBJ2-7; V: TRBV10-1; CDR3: CASSPGQWVPYEQYF; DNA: TGCGCCAGCAGCCCGGGACAGTGGGTCCCCTACGAGCAGTACTTC
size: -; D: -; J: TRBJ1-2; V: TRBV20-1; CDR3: CSARAQKELNGYTF; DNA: TGCAGTGCTAGAGCGCAGAAGGAGTTGAATGGCTACACCTTC
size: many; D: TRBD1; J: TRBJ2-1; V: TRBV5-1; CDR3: CASSPGQGSYNEQFF; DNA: TGTGCCAGCAGCCCCGGACAGGGCTCCTACAATGAGCAGTTCTTC
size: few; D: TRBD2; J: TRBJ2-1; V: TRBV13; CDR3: CASASGGSSYNEQFF; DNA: TGTGCCAGCGCTAGCGGGGGAAGCTCCTACAATGAGCAGTTCTTC
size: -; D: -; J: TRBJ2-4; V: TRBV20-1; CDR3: CSARDNPSQPKNIQYF; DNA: TGCAGTGCTAGAGATAATCCCAGTCAGCCGAAAAACATTCAGTACTTC
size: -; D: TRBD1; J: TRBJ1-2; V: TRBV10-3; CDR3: CAISRDRDPYGYTF; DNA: TGTGCCATCAGCCGGGACAGGGACCCCTATGGCTACACCTTC
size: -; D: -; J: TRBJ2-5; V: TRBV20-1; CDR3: CSAGRTTEETQYF; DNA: TGCAGTGCTGGAAGGACTACGGAAGAGACCCAGTACTTC
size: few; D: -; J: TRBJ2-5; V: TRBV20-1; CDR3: CSAMRGEKTQYF; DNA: TGCAGTGCTATGCGGGGTGAAAAGACCCAGTACTTC
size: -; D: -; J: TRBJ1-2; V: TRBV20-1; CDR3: CSASPQNGGNGYTF; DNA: TGCAGTGCTAGTCCGCAGAATGGGGGAAATGGCTACACCTTC
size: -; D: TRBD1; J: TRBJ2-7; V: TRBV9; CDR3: CASSVVPGGEGEQYF; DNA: TGTGCCAGCAGCGTAGTGCCAGGGGGTGAAGGCGAGCAGTACTTC
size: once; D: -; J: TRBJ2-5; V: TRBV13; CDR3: CAAGGRETQYF; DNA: TGTGCCGCCGGCGGTCGAGAGACCCAGTACTTC
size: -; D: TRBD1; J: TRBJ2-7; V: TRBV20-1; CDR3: CSATDRVVYEQYF; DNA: TGCAGTGCCACGGACAGGGTTGTATACGAGCAGTACTTC
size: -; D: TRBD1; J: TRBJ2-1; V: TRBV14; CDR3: CASSQFPGGPNEQFF; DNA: TGTGCCAGCAGCCAATTCCCAGGGGGCCCCAATGAGCAGTTCTTC
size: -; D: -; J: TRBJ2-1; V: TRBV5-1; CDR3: CASSLVAGPLEQFF; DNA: TGCGCCAGCAGCTTGGTGGCAGGCCCCCTAGAGCAGTTCTTC
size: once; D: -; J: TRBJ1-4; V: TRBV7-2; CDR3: CASGGGSEKLFF; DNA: TGTGCCAGCGGGGGGGGGAGTGAAAAACTGTTTTTT
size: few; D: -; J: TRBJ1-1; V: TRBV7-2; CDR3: CASSRARRLNTEAFF; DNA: TGTGCCAGCAGCCGTGCCAGGCGGTTGAACACTGAAGCTTTCTTT
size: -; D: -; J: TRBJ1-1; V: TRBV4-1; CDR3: CASSQDRTAEAFF; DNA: TGCGCCAGCAGCCAAGATAGGACCGCTGAAGCTTTCTTT
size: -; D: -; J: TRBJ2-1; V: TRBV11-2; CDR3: CASITPRGPVGNEQFF; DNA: TGTGCCAGCATAACCCCCAGGGGTCCGGTGGGCAATGAGCAGTTCTTC
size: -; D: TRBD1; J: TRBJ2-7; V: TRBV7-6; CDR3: CASSPPTGVYEQYF; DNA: TGTGCCAGCAGCCCGCCGACAGGGGTCTACGAGCAGTACTTC
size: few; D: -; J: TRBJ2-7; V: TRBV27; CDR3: CASSPDRIHSYEQYF; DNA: TGTGCCAGCAGTCCTGACAGAATCCACTCCTACGAGCAGTACTTC
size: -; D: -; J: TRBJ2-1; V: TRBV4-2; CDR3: CASSQDRGLVYNEQFF; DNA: TGTGCCAGCAGCCAAGACAGGGGACTGGTATACAATGAGCAGTTCTTC
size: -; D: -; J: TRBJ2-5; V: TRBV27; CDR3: CASRAWTVAKETQYF; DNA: TGTGCCAGCAGAGCCTGGACAGTGGCTAAAGAGACCCAGTACTTC
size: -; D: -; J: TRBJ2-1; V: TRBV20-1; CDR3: CSARGRGTQSIETQFF; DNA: TGCAGTGCTAGGGGGCGGGGCACCCAGAGTATAGAGACCCAGTTCTTC
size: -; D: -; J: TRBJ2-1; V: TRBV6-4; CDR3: CASSDRARNNEQFF; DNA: TGTGCCAGCAGTGACAGGGCGCGAAACAATGAGCAGTTCTTC
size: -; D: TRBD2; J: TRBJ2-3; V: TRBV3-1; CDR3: CASSQEVAGITDTQYF; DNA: TGTGCCAGCAGCCAAGAAGTAGCGGGGATCACAGATACGCAGTATTTT
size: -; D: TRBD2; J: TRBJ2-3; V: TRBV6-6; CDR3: CASTLAGGPITDTQYF; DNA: TGTGCCAGCACCTTAGCGGGGGGGCCTATCACAGATACGCAGTATTTT
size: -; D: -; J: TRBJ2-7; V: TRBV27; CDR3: CASSLFGQTEQYF; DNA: TGTGCCAGCAGTTTATTTGGACAGACGGAGCAGTACTTC
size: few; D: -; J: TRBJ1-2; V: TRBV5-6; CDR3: CASSYGTNDYGYTF; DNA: TGTGCCAGCAGCTATGGGACGAATGACTATGGCTACACCTTC
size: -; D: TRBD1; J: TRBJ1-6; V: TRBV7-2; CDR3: CASSYRDRADSPLHF; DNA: TGTGCCAGCAGCTACCGGGACAGGGCGGATTCACCCCTCCACTTT
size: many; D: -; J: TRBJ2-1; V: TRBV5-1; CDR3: CASSFVGDEQFF; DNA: TGCGCCAGCAGCTTCGTCGGGGATGAGCAGTTCTTC
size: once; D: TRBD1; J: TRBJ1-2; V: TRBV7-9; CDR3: CASSLQTGGSGYTF; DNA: TGTGCCAGCAGCTTACAGACAGGGGGCTCTGGCTACACCTTC
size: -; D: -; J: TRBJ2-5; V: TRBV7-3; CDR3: CASSQSGTPKRETQYF; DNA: TGTGCCAGCAGCCAATCCGGGACCCCCAAGCGAGAGACCCAGTACTTC